Below, 5 T cell receptor beta chains from the same sample are listed, as sequenced in a study of identical twins (dated by TCRdb to 2016 to 2017). Libraries came from 5' RACE. TCRdb shows the sequencer as Illumina HiSeq 2000. TCRdb reanalyzed the raw reads on its own, using fastp at Q25 for trimming and MiXCR for clone calling, and kept in-frame beta chains. Records with the same CDR3 protein are collapsed into one entry carrying the most frequent genes and DNA. A total of around 960,000 distinct CDR3 sequences appear in this sample, more than 9% of them only once. About 1.5% of the sample goes to the ten largest clones. These same records also appear under a second study, on yellow fever vaccine responses in identical twins.

The sample comprised PBMCs. The receptors were sampled from a woman younger than 35 in good health.

This clonotype showed up many times. The J gene is TRBJ2-3, the V gene TRBV6-5, with D perhaps being TRBD1 or TRBD2 (5 bases each). V lost 4 bases to trimming and J lost 5 bases, with 13 bases between them. CDR1 is MNHEY and CDR2 is SVGAGI in the germline V gene. The CDR3 totals 14 residues. In DNA, the CDR3 is TGTGCCAGCAGTTTGGGGACGTGGGGAGATACGCAGTATTTT. Residues: CASSLGTWGDTQYF.

The chain employs TRBV3-1 and TRBJ2-3; D not certain. Germline CDR1 reads LGHDT; CDR2 reads YNNKEL (reference sequence). The CDR3 is 14 residues long. Deletions cut 4 bases from V and 13 bases from J, with 21 bases between. The chain's CDR3 is CASSPGITPIREYF. The DNA of the CDR3 is TGTGCCAGCAGCCCCGGTATAACTCCGATTCGGGAGTATTTT.

J is TRBJ2-7 and V is TRBV10-3; weak D call: TRBD2 (6 bases). The CDR3 sequence is 13 residues long. Germline assignment: CDR1 ENHRY and CDR2 SYGVKD. The V end lost 4 bases, the J end lost 6 bases, and 13 bases lay between the germline ends. The CDR3 nucleotides read TGTGCCATCAGTGCCCGCCTCGGGGGCGAGCAGTACGTC. Translated, it gives CAISARLGGEQYV.

This chain joins TRBV11-2 and TRBJ2-1, with a tentative D call TRBD2 (5 bases). V was pared by 1 base and J by 4 bases, with 11 bases between. Germline CDR1 and CDR2: SGHAT and FQNNGV. The CDR3 is 15 residues long. The CDR3 sequence is CASSLVTGKYNEQFF. The CDR3 DNA follows: TGTGCCAGCAGCTTAGTCACGGGGAAATACAATGAGCAGTTCTTC.

There are a few counts of this clonotype. This sequence joins TRBV11-2 and TRBJ2-7, with no clear D. The V end was cut by 5 bases, the J end by 2 bases, with 10 bases between. The CDR3 loop spans 13 amino acids. CDR1 and CDR2 from the germline V gene are SGHAT and FQNNGV. The CDR3 loop is CASSPMPAYEQYF. The CDR3 DNA reads TGTGCCAGCAGCCCAATGCCGGCCTACGAGCAGTACTTC. The full variable domain, rest sourced from reference TRBV11-2 and TRBJ2-7, is EAGVAQSPRYKIIEKRQSVAFWCNPISGHATLYWYQQILGQGPKLLIQFQNNGVVDDSQLPKDRFSAERLKGVDSTLKIQPAKLEDSAVYLCASSPMPAYEQYFGPGTRLTVT.